This paragraph covers one T cell receptor (beta chain) sequence. The target antigen is unknown. With a much larger clone just one base away, this may be a read error. This entry comes from a study of early T cells in non-severe SARS-CoV-2 infection. Turning to the study itself: Sequencing of unsorted whole blood was done on bulk RNA, leaving chains unpaired.

The study, taken as a whole, reports: The study's VDJdb matching favored anti-spike CD8 responses and missed private and CD4 specificities.

Individual cDNA molecules were tagged with unique molecular identifiers, the study reported. Via MiXCR, TCRdb re-called the 5' RACE reads, giving one row per CDR3 protein. The table has tens of thousands of distinct CDR3 sequences, approximately 12% seen once. The V gene's germline CDR1 is LGHNT and CDR2 FRNRAP. The CDR3 consists of 18 residues. The sequenced material came from whole blood. This clonotype was obtained from an adult who was a healthcare worker with PCR-confirmed SARS-CoV-2 infection or an uninfected control (not recorded which). This chain uses TRBV12-5 with TRBJ2-1, with 9 positions matching TRBD2. The CDR3 reads CACGFQPPGLARIPEQFF. The CDR3 DNA follows: TGTGCTTGTGGTTTCCAACCCCCTGGACTAGCGCGGATTCCTGAGCAGTTCTTC.